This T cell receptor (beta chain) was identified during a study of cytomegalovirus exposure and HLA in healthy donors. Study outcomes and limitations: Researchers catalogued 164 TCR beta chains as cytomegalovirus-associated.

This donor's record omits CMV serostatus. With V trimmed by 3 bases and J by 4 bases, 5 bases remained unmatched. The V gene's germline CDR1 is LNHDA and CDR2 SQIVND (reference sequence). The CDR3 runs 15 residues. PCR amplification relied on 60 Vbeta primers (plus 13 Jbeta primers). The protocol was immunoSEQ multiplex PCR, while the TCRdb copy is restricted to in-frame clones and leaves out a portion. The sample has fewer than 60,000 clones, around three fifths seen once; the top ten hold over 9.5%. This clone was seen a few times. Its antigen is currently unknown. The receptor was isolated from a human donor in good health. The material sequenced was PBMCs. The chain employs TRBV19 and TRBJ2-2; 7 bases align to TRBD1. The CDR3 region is CASSIGDRVTGELFF. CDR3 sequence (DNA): TGTGCCAGTAGTATCGGAGACAGGGTCACCGGGGAGCTGTTTTTT.